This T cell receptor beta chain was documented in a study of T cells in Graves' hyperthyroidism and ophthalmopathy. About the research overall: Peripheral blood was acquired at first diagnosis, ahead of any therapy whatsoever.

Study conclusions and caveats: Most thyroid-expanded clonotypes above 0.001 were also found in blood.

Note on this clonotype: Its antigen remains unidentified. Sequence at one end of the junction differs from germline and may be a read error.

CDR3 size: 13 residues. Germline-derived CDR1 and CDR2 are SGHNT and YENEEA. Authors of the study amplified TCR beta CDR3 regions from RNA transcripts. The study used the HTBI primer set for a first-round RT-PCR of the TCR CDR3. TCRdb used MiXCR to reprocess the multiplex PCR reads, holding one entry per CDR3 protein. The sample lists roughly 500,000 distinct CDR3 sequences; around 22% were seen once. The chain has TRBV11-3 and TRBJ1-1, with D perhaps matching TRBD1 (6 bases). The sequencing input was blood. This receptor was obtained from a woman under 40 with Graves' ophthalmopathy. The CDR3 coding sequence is TGTGCCAGCAGCTTAGACGGGGGGCCTGAATCTTTCTTT. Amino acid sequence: CASSLDGGPESFF.